These 6 T cell receptor beta chains were all obtained from the same sample, sequenced in a study of T cell changes during pregnancy in multiple sclerosis. Assay: immunoSEQ multiplex PCR; the TCRdb copy retains only in-frame clones and omits some. In the table there are roughly 100,000 clones, 92% of which are singletons. The specimen comprised peripheral blood, sampled after pregnancy. The receptor source for this set is a female donor with multiple sclerosis, enrolled in a pregnancy study.

The chain links TRBV10-3 to TRBJ2-2; 12 bases agree with TRBD2. The CDR3 is 16 residues long. CDR1 ENHRY and CDR2 SYGVKD come from the germline V gene. J gave up 4 bases and V 4 bases, and 4 bases lay outside the gene matches. Here the CDR3 reads CAISATSGRRTGELFF. The CDR3 DNA follows: TGTGCCATCAGTGCTACTAGCGGGAGGCGCACCGGGGAGCTGTTTTTT.

This CDR3 reads CASSESRTSRNEQFF. CDR3 nucleotide sequence: TGTGCCAGCAGCGAAAGTCGGACTAGCCGCAATGAGCAGTTCTTC. The chain joins TRBV9 to TRBJ2-1, with 8 nucleotides matching TRBD2. The germline V gene encodes CDR1 SGDLS and CDR2 YYNGEE. Unmatched junction bases numbered 8, after V lost 3 bases and J lost 6 bases. This CDR3 spans 15 amino acids.

The rearrangement joins TRBV6-6 to TRBJ1-2; 10 bases agree with TRBD1. This CDR3 is built from 14 residues. Germline loops: CDR1 MNHNY, CDR2 SVGAGI (reference sequence). Trimming cost V 8 bases and J 2 bases; bases outside gene matches: 5. The CDR3 sequence: CASGSGQGNYGYTF. In DNA, the CDR3 is TGTGCCAGCGGCTCGGGACAGGGGAACTATGGCTACACCTTC.

The V gene is TRBV10-3, the J gene TRBJ1-5; 9 positions agree with TRBD1. Per germline, CDR1 ENHRY and CDR2 SYGVKD. The CDR3 loop spans 14 amino acids. V lost 4 bases and J lost 4; bases outside the gene matches: 2. The DNA of the CDR3 is TGTGCCATCAGTGCGGGACAGGGTAATCAGCCCCAGCATTTT. It encodes CAISAGQGNQPQHF.

The chain links TRBV28 to TRBJ2-3; 7 positions match TRBD2. This CDR3 comprises 13 residues. The junction had 6 bases not matched to a gene; V was cut back by 7 bases and J by 5 bases. The germline V gene has CDR1 MDHEN and CDR2 SYDVKM. The chain's CDR3 is CASMEGGIDTQYF. The CDR3 DNA sequence: TGTGCCAGCATGGAGGGAGGGATAGATACGCAGTATTTT. Combining the CDR3 with reference TRBV28 and TRBJ2-3 gives the whole variable domain DVKVTQSSRYLVKRTGEKVFLECVQDMDHENMFWYRQDPGLGLRLIYFSYDVKMKEKGDIPEGYSVSREKKERFSLILESASTNQTSMYLCASMEGGIDTQYFGPGTRLTVL.

V usage is TRBV25-1 and J usage is TRBJ2-1; perhaps TRBD2 as D (6 bases). V lost 3 bases and J 7 bases, leaving 10 bases between the germline ends. The CDR3 spans 13 residues. CDR1 MGHDK and CDR2 SYGVNS come from the germline V gene. Here the CDR3 reads CASSEGGRNEQFF. CDR3 bases: TGTGCCAGCAGTGAGGGAGGTAGGAATGAGCAGTTCTTC.